These 7 T cell receptor beta chains originate from one sample sequenced in a study of cytomegalovirus exposure and HLA in healthy donors. The method was immunoSEQ multiplex PCR; TCRdb's version includes in-frame clones alone and lacks a portion of them. The sample lists about 130,000 clones; more than 80% were seen once. Material for sequencing was PBMCs. The receptors come from a woman aged 30 to 39 in good health and CMV-seropositive.

The V gene is TRBV7-2, the J gene TRBJ2-3; 7 nucleotides line up with TRBD1. Trimming took 6 bases from V and 3 from J; bases not matched to a gene: 12. Looked up from germline, CDR1 is SGHTA and CDR2 is FQGNSA. CDR3 length: 16 amino acids. CDR3 amino acids: CASRQYLTGSTDTQYF. CDR3 DNA sequence: TGTGCCAGCAGACAATACCTGACAGGGAGTACAGATACGCAGTATTTT.

The V call is TRBV28, the J call TRBJ2-6; maybe TRBD2 (5 bases). This CDR3 has 21 amino acids. Trimming removed 3 bases from V and 0 bases from J, with 24 bases in between. CDR1 is MDHEN, CDR2 SYDVKM, per germline. The CDR3 spells CASSFRFAGLNRDSGANVLTF. The DNA of the CDR3 is TGTGCCAGCAGTTTCCGTTTTGCTGGGCTAAACCGGGACTCTGGGGCCAACGTCCTGACTTTC.

The sample holds one count of this clone. The rearrangement links TRBV2 to TRBJ2-3; weak D call: TRBD1 (5 bases). The V end lost 5 bases, the J end lost 4 bases, and 25 bases lay between the germline ends. The CDR3 has 18 amino acids. Germline V gene data show CDR1 as SNHLY and CDR2 as FYNNEI. CDR3 residues: CASSRGWSEPSPADTQYF. The CDR3 nucleotides read TGTGCCAGCAGTAGGGGATGGTCCGAACCAAGCCCAGCAGATACGCAGTATTTT.

V and J are TRBV15 and TRBJ2-7, with a tentative D call TRBD2 (5 bases). Germline loops: CDR1 LNHNV, CDR2 YYDKDF (reference sequence). The germline V and J ends were trimmed by 5 bases and 2 bases, with 13 bases remaining between them. The CDR3 runs to 14 residues. CDR3 protein: CATSQNLGAYEQYF. For the CDR3, the DNA is TGTGCCACCAGCCAAAACTTGGGAGCCTACGAGCAGTACTTC.

The chain is built from TRBV19 and TRBJ2-5, with D tentatively TRBD1 (7 bases). Germline assignment: CDR1 LNHDA and CDR2 SQIVND (reference sequence). The CDR3 is 14 amino acids. The V end lost 4 bases, the J end lost 5 bases, and 14 bases lay between the germline ends. The CDR3: CASSSGGTVETQYF. In nucleotides, the CDR3 is TGTGCCAGTAGTAGTGGAGGGACAGTGGAGACCCAGTACTTC.

The CDR3 region is CASSFFTGTPRGGKNIQYF. The CDR3 nucleotides read TGTGCCAGTAGTTTCTTCACCGGGACTCCGAGGGGAGGCAAAAACATTCAGTACTTC. V is TRBV19 and J is TRBJ2-4; weak D call: TRBD2 (6 bases). Germline CDR1 LNHDA, CDR2 SQIVND (reference sequence). This CDR3 is built from 19 residues. The V end lost 5 bases, the J end lost 3 bases, and 26 bases lay between the germline ends.

The V gene is TRBV9, the J gene TRBJ2-7; D might be TRBD1 (6 bases). V shed 1 base and J shed 2 bases, with 13 bases lying between them. Per the germline V gene, CDR1 is SGDLS and CDR2 is YYNGEE. There are 15 residues in the CDR3. The CDR3 sequence: CASSVSAGVAYEQYF. The CDR3 DNA reads TGTGCCAGCAGCGTATCTGCAGGGGTTGCCTACGAGCAGTACTTC.